A single sample is the source of the 16 T cell receptor beta chains below, sequenced in a study of cytomegalovirus exposure and HLA in healthy donors. Produced via immunoSEQ multiplex PCR; TCRdb's table is partial and in-frame only. The sample holds some 170,000 clones, approximately 86% seen once. The sample taken for sequencing was PBMCs. The origin of the receptors is a man aged 25-45 years in good health and CMV-seropositive.

This chain uses TRBV7-2 with TRBJ2-6; 7 bases map to TRBD1. The V gene end was trimmed by 5 bases and the J gene end by 3 bases; junction bases not matched to a gene: 4. The CDR3 runs 15 residues. From germline, CDR1 is SGHTA and CDR2 FQGNSA. The CDR3 DNA reads as TGTGCCAGCAGCCAAGACAGGGTTGGGGCCAACGTCCTGACTTTC. It encodes CASSQDRVGANVLTF.

V is TRBV28 and J is TRBJ2-7; 7 positions match TRBD2. The J segment lost 2 bases and the V segment lost 6 bases, leaving 13 bases of the junction unmatched. Germline assignment: CDR1 MDHEN and CDR2 SYDVKM. The CDR3 covers 16 residues. The CDR3 loop is CASSQPPAGVPYEQYF. CDR3 sequence (DNA): TGTGCCAGCAGCCAACCCCCCGCGGGAGTCCCCTACGAGCAGTACTTC.

This chain links TRBV5-1 with TRBJ1-4; tentatively, D is TRBD1 (6 bases). The V end was cut by 1 base, the J end by 8 bases, with 21 bases between. The CDR3 runs to 17 residues. From germline, CDR1 is SGHRS and CDR2 YFSETQ. DNA for the CDR3: TGCGCCAGCAGCTTGCCCCTCTCGACAGGACTACGGGAAAAACTGTTTTTT. Residues: CASSLPLSTGLREKLFF.

The chain combines TRBV5-6 with TRBJ2-7; no firm D call. The CDR3 sequence is 11 residues long. Trimming left V 2 bases short and J 5 bases short, with 5 bases between. Germline V gene sequence: CDR1 SGHDT, CDR2 YYEEEE. The CDR3 DNA is TGTGCCAGCAGCTTTGGGAACGAGCAGTACTTC. It codes for CASSFGNEQYF. The whole variable domain, remainder taken from reference TRBV5-6 and TRBJ2-7, is DAGVTQSPTHLIKTRGQQVTLRCSPKSGHDTVSWYQQALGQGPQFIFQYYEEEERQRGNFPDRFSGHQFPNYSSELNVNALLLGDSALYLCASSFGNEQYFGPGTRLTVT.

The chain combines TRBV7-3 with TRBJ1-5; D remains ambiguous. V lost 2 bases, J lost 4 bases, and 6 bases lay in between. The CDR3 has 13 residues. Germline V gene lookup returns CDR1 SGHTA and CDR2 FQGTGA. CDR3 nucleotide sequence: TGTGCCAGCAGCTTAGGAAGGAATCAGCCCCAGCATTTT. The encoded protein is CASSLGRNQPQHF.

In regard to this clone: One end of the junction varies from germline; a read error may be responsible. The V call is TRBV6-5, the J call TRBJ2-3; no definite D call. The CDR3 is 12 residues long. Germline assignment: CDR1 MNHEY and CDR2 SVGAGI. The CDR3 bases are TGTGCTACTGGACGGAGCACGGATACGCAGTATTTT. Translation: CATGRSTDTQYF.

This chain connects TRBV11-1 to TRBJ2-1, with D hard to call. CDR1 SGHAT and CDR2 FQDESV come from the germline V gene (reference sequence). The CDR3 loop spans 12 amino acids. The V end was cut by 5 bases, the J end by 8 bases, with 10 bases between. CDR3 sequence reads: CASSISGYEQFF. Written as DNA, the CDR3 is TGTGCCAGCAGCATCTCGGGTTATGAGCAGTTCTTC.

This clone was detected once. The rearrangement joins TRBV28 to TRBJ2-6, with 8 bases identical to TRBD1. The junction had 9 bases not matched to a gene; V was cut back by 1 base and J by 1 base. CDR1 and CDR2 (germline): MDHEN, SYDVKM. The CDR3 has 19 residues. CDR3 sequence: CASSLFLGRGRSGANVLTF. The CDR3 nucleotides read TGTGCCAGCAGTTTATTCCTCGGCAGGGGGCGTTCTGGGGCCAACGTCCTGACTTTC.

This clone was seen a single time. The chain employs TRBV18 and TRBJ1-1, with a tentative D call TRBD1 (5 bases). With 3 bases removed from V and 4 bases from J, the gap between germline ends came to 15 bases. The CDR3 is 15 amino acids. The germline CDR1 and CDR2 sequences are KGHSH and LQKENI. The CDR3 reads CASSPAGQATTEAFF. The CDR3 nucleotides read TGTGCCAGCTCACCGGCGGGGCAGGCGACCACTGAAGCTTTCTTT.

This chain links TRBV6-1 with TRBJ2-7, with D possibly matching TRBD1 (6 bases). Germline V gene data show CDR1 as MNHNS and CDR2 as SASEGT. Trimming shortened V by 6 bases and J by 0 bases, and 15 bases separated the two germline ends. The CDR3 spans 15 residues. For the CDR3, the DNA is TGTGCCAGCAGACCCCGACAGGCTCTCTCCTACGAGCAGTACTTC. Translation: CASRPRQALSYEQYF.

This chain joins TRBV30 and TRBJ1-2; possibly TRBD1 for D (6 bases). Trimming took 0 bases from V and 10 from J, leaving 9 bases between them. Germline V gene sequence: CDR1 GTSNPN, CDR2 SVGIG (reference sequence). There are 11 residues in the CDR3. CDR3 in DNA: TGTGCCTGGAGTGTAGGGGGGGACTACACCTTC. This codes for CAWSVGGDYTF.

The rearrangement joins TRBV7-9 to TRBJ1-2; D gene uncertain. Trimming cost V 2 bases and J 6 bases, with 19 bases left between them. The CDR3 runs 16 residues. The germline gives CDR1 SEHNR, CDR2 FQNEAQ (reference sequence). CDR3 sequence reads: CASSLTLGEGKDGYTF. The CDR3 nucleotides are TGTGCCAGCAGCTTAACCCTTGGTGAAGGGAAAGATGGCTACACCTTC.

The rearrangement joins TRBV18 to TRBJ1-5; weak D call: TRBD1 (6 bases). The CDR3 length is 16 residues. V was pared by 0 bases and J by 5 bases, with 14 bases between. Germline V CDR1 and CDR2: KGHSH, LQKENI. CDR3 loop: CASSPPEGGFDQPQHF. DNA for the CDR3: TGTGCCAGCTCACCACCGGAGGGGGGGTTTGATCAGCCCCAGCATTTT.

The rearrangement uses TRBV5-6 and TRBJ1-1, with D possibly TRBD1 on 6 matching bases. The V and J ends lost 4 bases and 6 bases respectively, with 10 bases between them. The germline V gene has CDR1 SGHDT and CDR2 YYEEEE. The CDR3 is 12 residues long. CDR3 protein: CASSPGGAEAFF. The DNA of the CDR3 is TGTGCCAGCAGCCCGGGGGGCGCTGAAGCTTTCTTT. The full variable domain, its missing parts supplied by reference TRBV5-6 and TRBJ1-1, is DAGVTQSPTHLIKTRGQQVTLRCSPKSGHDTVSWYQQALGQGPQFIFQYYEEEERQRGNFPDRFSGHQFPNYSSELNVNALLLGDSALYLCASSPGGAEAFFGQGTRLTVV.

This chain connects TRBV15 to TRBJ1-2, with 7 bases matching TRBD1. Germline V gives CDR1 LNHNV, CDR2 YYDKDF (reference sequence). This CDR3 comprises 14 residues. Germline trimming cut 0 bases from V and 9 bases from J; bases unmatched to any gene: 7. CDR3 coding DNA: TGTGCCACCAGCAGAGATCTGGACAGGCAGAGCTACACCTTC. It is translated as CATSRDLDRQSYTF.

The chain carries TRBV27 and TRBJ2-5, with a possible D match to TRBD1 (6 bases). The CDR3 has 14 amino acids. Germline CDR1 and CDR2: MNHEY and SMNVEV (reference sequence). V was pared by 3 bases and J by 5 bases, with 13 bases between. CDR3 nucleotide sequence: TGTGCCAGCAGTTTCTTAGGGGGAGTTGAGACCCAGTACTTC. Translating it yields CASSFLGGVETQYF.